Listed here is a single T cell receptor (beta chain). Its antigen is undetermined. This specimen belongs to a study of CD8 T cells in Susac syndrome. Study outcomes and limitations: CD8+ clonal expansion in Susac was maximal in TEMRA cells and in active patients.

RNA totalling roughly 0.5 to 1 ug underwent reverse transcription with random hexamers. Amplification of the TCR beta CDR3 was carried out by immunoSEQ multiplex PCR, which spanned a total of 54 Vbeta and 13 Jbeta segments. Each CDR3 protein is one row after TCRdb ran MiXCR on the immunoSEQ multiplex PCR reads. The table includes about 83,000 distinct CDR3 sequences, just under 95% detected once. TCR beta was sequenced from blood CD8+ and CD4+ T cells. Specimen: CD8+ T cells from PBMCs. The clonotype was recovered from a human donor with Susac syndrome.

The CDR3 nucleotides are TGTGCCAGCAGCGGGGCGGGAGGGGTAGATGAGCAGTTCTTC. Amino acid sequence: CASSGAGGVDEQFF. The V gene is TRBV9, the J gene TRBJ2-1; 9 bases map to TRBD2. J lost 8 bases, V lost 3 bases, and 6 bases had no gene match. The CDR3 totals 14 residues. Germline lookup yields CDR1 SGDLS and CDR2 YYNGEE.